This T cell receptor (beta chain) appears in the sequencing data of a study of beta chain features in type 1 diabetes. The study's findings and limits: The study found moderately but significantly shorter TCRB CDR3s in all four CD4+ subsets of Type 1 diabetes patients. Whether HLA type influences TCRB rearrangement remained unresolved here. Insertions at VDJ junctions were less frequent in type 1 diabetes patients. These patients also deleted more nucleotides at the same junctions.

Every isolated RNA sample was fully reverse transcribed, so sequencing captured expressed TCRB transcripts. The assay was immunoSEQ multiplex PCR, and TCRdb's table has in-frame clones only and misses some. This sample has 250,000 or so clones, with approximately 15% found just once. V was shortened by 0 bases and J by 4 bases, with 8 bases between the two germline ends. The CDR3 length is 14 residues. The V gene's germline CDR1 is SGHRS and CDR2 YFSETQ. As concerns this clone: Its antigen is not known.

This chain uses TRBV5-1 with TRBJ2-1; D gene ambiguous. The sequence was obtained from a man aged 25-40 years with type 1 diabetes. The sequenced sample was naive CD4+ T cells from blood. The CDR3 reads CASSLDGSYNEQFF. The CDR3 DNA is TGCGCCAGCAGCTTGGACGGGTCTTACAATGAGCAGTTCTTC. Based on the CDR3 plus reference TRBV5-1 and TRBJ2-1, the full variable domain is KAGVTQTPRYLIKTRGQQVTLSCSPISGHRSVSWYQQTPGQGLQFLFEYFSETQRNKGNFPGRFSGRQFSNSRSEMNVSTLELGDSALYLCASSLDGSYNEQFFGPGTRLTVL.